These 25 T cell receptor beta chains share one sample of origin, sequenced in a study of vaccination effects on CD4 cells after COVID-19. Antigens for these TCRs are unknown. Clones were read by immunoSEQ multiplex PCR, and TCRdb kept only the in-frame ones, dropping some. The table includes fewer than 35,000 clones, around two thirds detected once. Scientists isolated CD4+ T cells after an approximately 9-day culture period ended. Everyone in the study got two shots of either the BNT162b2 or mRNA-1273 vaccine. The material was CD4+ T cells from PBMCs cultured without peptide, obtained after COVID-19 vaccination. The origin of the receptors is a human donor who received a COVID-19 vaccine.

This rearrangement joins TRBV3-1 (or the pseudogene TRBV3-2) to TRBJ2-1; 14 bases line up with TRBD2. The CDR3 length is 16 residues. V lost 3 bases, J lost 6 bases, and 4 bases stayed unmatched. Germline-derived CDR1 and CDR2 are LGHDT and YNNKEL (reference sequence). This CDR3 reads CASSQAGTSGSNEQFF. The CDR3 DNA sequence: TGTGCCAGCAGCCAGGCCGGGACTAGCGGGAGCAATGAGCAGTTCTTC.

The V call is TRBV12-3 or TRBV12-4, the J call TRBJ1-5; 8 positions agree with TRBD1. Trimming cost V 5 bases and J 7 bases; bases outside gene matches: 4. The CDR3 length is 13 residues. Here the CDR3 reads CASSPTGVQPQHF. CDR3 in DNA: TGTGCCAGCAGTCCGACAGGGGTGCAGCCCCAGCATTTT.

This clone came up once. This sequence joins TRBV28 and TRBJ2-1; TRBD1 might be the D (5 bases). The CDR3 covers 16 residues. Between the trimmed V and J ends, which lost 6 bases and 3 bases, there was a span of 18 bases. Germline V gives CDR1 MDHEN, CDR2 SYDVKM. The CDR3 sequence: CASRPPLGAGYNEQFF. Written as DNA, the CDR3 is TGTGCCAGCAGGCCACCCTTAGGGGCAGGCTACAATGAGCAGTTCTTC. Combining the CDR3 with reference TRBV28 and TRBJ2-1 gives the whole variable domain DVKVTQSSRYLVKRTGEKVFLECVQDMDHENMFWYRQDPGLGLRLIYFSYDVKMKEKGDIPEGYSVSREKKERFSLILESASTNQTSMYLCASRPPLGAGYNEQFFGPGTRLTVL.

This clone was counted only a few times. The rearrangement joins TRBV5-1 to TRBJ2-7, with D perhaps assigned TRBD1 or TRBD2 (5 bases each). The CDR3 totals 13 residues. V shed 2 bases and J shed 2 bases, with 8 bases lying between them. CDR1 is SGHRS and CDR2 is YFSETQ in the germline V gene. For the CDR3, the DNA is TGCGCCAGCAGCTTTGGGGGAACCTACGAGCAGTACTTC. It translates to CASSFGGTYEQYF. Filled out from reference TRBV5-1 and TRBJ2-7, the complete variable domain reads KAGVTQTPRYLIKTRGQQVTLSCSPISGHRSVSWYQQTPGQGLQFLFEYFSETQRNKGNFPGRFSGRQFSNSRSEMNVSTLELGDSALYLCASSFGGTYEQYFGPGTRLTVT.

This clone was observed once. The chain carries TRBV25-1 and TRBJ1-3, with D tentatively TRBD1 (6 bases). Germline V lookup: CDR1 MGHDK, CDR2 SYGVNS. The CDR3 has 18 amino acids. V lost 0 bases and J lost 2, with 17 bases in between. CDR3 coding DNA: TGTGCCAGCAGTGAATATGGGGAGTCAGGGGCCACTGGAAACACCATATATTTT. Its protein product is CASSEYGESGATGNTIYF.

This clone was detected once. The rearrangement uses TRBV12-3 or TRBV12-4 and TRBJ1-1; tentative D call: TRBD1 (5 bases). V was pared by 8 bases and J by 3 bases, with 10 bases between. This CDR3 comprises 12 residues. The CDR3 sequence is CASGLTDTEAFF. For the CDR3, the DNA is TGTGCCAGCGGACTGACAGACACTGAAGCTTTCTTT.

This clone was seen a single time. The rearrangement uses TRBV11-3 and TRBJ2-1; 7 bases are shared with TRBD2. Trimming took 3 bases from V and 9 from J; bases not matched to a gene: 11. The germline V gene encodes CDR1 SGHNT and CDR2 YENEEA. There are 15 residues in the CDR3. The CDR3 DNA reads TGTGCCAGCAGCTTGAGTCGGTCTAGCGGCGTTGAGCAGTTCTTC. Amino acid sequence: CASSLSRSSGVEQFF.

The gene calls are TRBV7-2 and TRBJ1-1; TRBD1 matches at 9 bases. The length of the CDR3 is 16 residues. V shed 5 bases and J 6 bases; nucleotides not matched to a gene: 13. Germline CDR1 and CDR2: SGHTA and FQGNSA. The CDR3 sequence: CASSPILRTGEAEAFF. In DNA, the CDR3 is TGTGCCAGCAGCCCAATCCTCCGGACAGGGGAGGCTGAAGCTTTCTTT.

The rearrangement joins TRBV7-9 to TRBJ1-3; 9 bases map to TRBD1. Germline values: CDR1 SEHNR, CDR2 FQNEAQ (reference sequence). With 7 bases clipped from V and 2 bases from J, the junction kept 3 bases outside the gene matches. This CDR3 spans 14 amino acids. The chain's CDR3 is CASIRDRAGNTIYF. For the CDR3, the DNA is TGTGCCAGCATTCGGGACAGGGCTGGAAACACCATATATTTT.

The chain joins TRBV6-5 to TRBJ1-1, with D perhaps matching TRBD1 (5 bases). Trimming removed 2 bases at V and 5 bases at J, with 9 bases between. Germline V gives CDR1 MNHEY, CDR2 SVGAGI. The CDR3 extends over 13 amino acids. CDR3 nucleotides: TGTGCCAGCAGTTACGGGGAGGGGACTGAAGCTTTCTTT. Protein sequence: CASSYGEGTEAFF.

In its sample, this clone was seen a few times. This chain links TRBV30 with TRBJ2-7, with D unclear. Germline V gene sequence: CDR1 GTSNPN, CDR2 SVGIG (reference sequence). The ends were cut back, 0 bases at V and 4 bases at J, with 13 bases in the middle. The CDR3 contains 14 residues. CDR3 loop: CAWSVYRLGYEQYF. The CDR3 DNA reads TGTGCCTGGAGTGTATATCGGCTGGGGTACGAGCAGTACTTC.

V usage is TRBV7-9 and J usage is TRBJ1-1; D ambiguous. Germline CDR1 is SEHNR and CDR2 is FQNEAQ (reference sequence). The CDR3 has 14 amino acids. The V and J ends lost 1 base and 5 bases respectively, with 11 bases between them. CDR3 loop: CASSLGVGGTEAFF. The CDR3 region has the DNA TGTGCCAGCAGCTTAGGCGTGGGTGGTACTGAAGCTTTCTTT.

The chain couples TRBV6-5 to TRBJ2-7; perhaps D is TRBD1 or TRBD2 (5 bases each). Trimming removed 5 bases from V and 1 base from J, with 15 bases in between. In germline, CDR1 is MNHEY, CDR2 SVGAGI. This CDR3 has 15 residues. CDR3 DNA sequence: TGTGCCAGCAGTCTGGCCGGGGCCTATTCCTACGAGCAGTACTTC. Residues: CASSLAGAYSYEQYF.

This chain connects TRBV18 to TRBJ2-7; 7 positions match TRBD1. V lost 3 bases and J lost 4; bases outside the gene matches: 6. From germline, CDR1 is KGHSH and CDR2 LQKENI. CDR3 length equals 14 residues. The CDR3 sequence is CASSPRGGAYEQYF. As DNA, the CDR3 is TGTGCCAGCTCACCGAGAGGGGGCGCGTACGAGCAGTACTTC.

This clone came up once. The V and J genes are TRBV7-9 and TRBJ2-3; D possibly uses TRBD1 or TRBD2 (6 bases each). V lost 5 bases, J lost 2 bases, and 23 bases lay in between. Germline assignment: CDR1 SEHNR and CDR2 FQNEAQ (reference sequence). The CDR3 is 18 amino acids. The CDR3 sequence: CASSPQVWGAHPTDTQYF. The CDR3 nucleotides are TGTGCCAGCAGCCCCCAGGTATGGGGGGCGCATCCCACAGATACGCAGTATTTT.

This chain uses TRBV5-1 with TRBJ1-1; perhaps TRBD1 as D (6 bases). The length of the CDR3 is 15 residues. The ends were cut back, 2 bases at V and 4 bases at J, with 15 bases in the middle. Per the germline V gene, CDR1 is SGHRS and CDR2 is YFSETQ. CDR3 nucleotides: TGCGCCAGCAGCTTCGGGGGGGGGCAGAGCACTGAAGCTTTCTTT. Amino acid sequence: CASSFGGGQSTEAFF.

This chain uses TRBV10-2 with TRBJ2-1; either TRBD1 or TRBD2 may supply D (5 bases each). Germline lookup yields CDR1 WSHSY and CDR2 SAAADI. CDR3 length equals 14 residues. The ends were cut back, 6 bases at V and 2 bases at J, with 11 bases in the middle. Here the CDR3 reads CASSRDQAYNEQFF. The CDR3 DNA reads TGCGCCAGCAGCCGGGACCAGGCCTACAATGAGCAGTTCTTC.

The chain employs TRBV4-3 and TRBJ1-2; no clear D. The V end lost 1 base, the J end lost 7 bases, and 13 bases lay between the germline ends. There are 14 residues in the CDR3. CDR1 and CDR2 (germline): LGHNA, YSLEER. CDR3: CASSQGGGPGGYTF. Written as DNA, the CDR3 is TGCGCCAGCAGCCAAGGAGGTGGGCCCGGTGGCTACACCTTC.

This clone was picked up one time. The chain joins TRBV6-5 to TRBJ1-2, with D possibly being TRBD1 (6 bases). This CDR3 has 15 amino acids. With 2 bases removed from V and 5 bases from J, the gap between germline ends came to 15 bases. CDR1 is MNHEY and CDR2 is SVGAGI in the germline V gene. CDR3 sequence: CASSYTMTGPYGYTF. The CDR3 DNA is TGTGCCAGCAGTTACACGATGACAGGCCCGTATGGCTACACCTTC.

The chain has TRBV28 and TRBJ2-3; TRBD1 matches 10 bases. This CDR3 comprises 16 residues. CDR1 MDHEN and CDR2 SYDVKM come from the germline V gene. Germline trimming cut 5 bases from V and 2 bases from J; bases unmatched to any gene: 7. This CDR3 is CASSPGTGVATDTQYF. As DNA, the CDR3 is TGTGCCAGCAGTCCAGGGACAGGGGTGGCCACAGATACGCAGTATTTT.

The chain has TRBV15 and TRBJ2-2; tentative D call: TRBD1 (7 bases). Germline CDR1 is LNHNV and CDR2 is YYDKDF (reference sequence). The CDR3 loop spans 13 amino acids. CDR3 region: CGAGTANTGELFF. CDR3 DNA sequence: TGTGGCGCGGGGACAGCGAACACCGGGGAGCTGTTTTTT.

This chain links TRBV7-9 with TRBJ1-5; the D gene is possibly TRBD1 (5 bases). Trimming took off 1 base at V and 1 base at J, with 17 bases between the two ends. The CDR3 runs 18 residues. Germline V gene lookup returns CDR1 SEHNR and CDR2 FQNEAQ (reference sequence). The CDR3 loop is CASSLVGLGGSSNQPQHF. The DNA for the CDR3 is TGTGCCAGCAGCTTAGTGGGGCTTGGGGGTAGCAGCAATCAGCCCCAGCATTTT.

This chain uses TRBV25-1 with TRBJ2-7; the D gene is possibly TRBD1 (5 bases). V gave up 4 bases and J gave up 2 bases, with 9 bases separating them. Germline lookup yields CDR1 MGHDK and CDR2 SYGVNS. This CDR3 is 13 amino acids long. This CDR3 reads CASSGRGTYEQYF. The CDR3 DNA follows: TGTGCCAGCAGTGGTAGGGGCACCTACGAGCAGTACTTC.

This clone was counted a few times. The chain is built from TRBV6-5 and TRBJ1-5, with D possibly matching TRBD1 (6 bases). The CDR3 is made up of 13 amino acids. Germline lookup yields CDR1 MNHEY and CDR2 SVGAGI. Trimming removed 6 bases at V and 4 bases at J, with 10 bases between. The CDR3 reads CASSGQQNQPQHF. CDR3 coding DNA: TGTGCCAGCAGCGGACAGCAAAATCAGCCCCAGCATTTT.

This chain uses TRBV20-1 with TRBJ2-1; no clear D. Deletions cut 3 bases from V and 8 bases from J, with 17 bases between. Germline CDR1 reads DFQATT; CDR2 reads SNEGSKA (reference sequence). The CDR3 has 14 residues. The chain's CDR3 is CSASALAPRDEQFF. DNA for the CDR3: TGCAGTGCTAGTGCATTAGCACCAAGAGATGAGCAGTTCTTC.